These 19 T cell receptor beta chains were all obtained from the same sample, sequenced in a study of shared clonotypes between healthy human individuals. The table came from immunoSEQ multiplex PCR; TCRdb's copy has only in-frame clones and leaves some out. The data contain over a million clones, roughly 80% of them singletons. The sample taken for sequencing was memory CD4+ T cells sorted from blood. Subset noted: CD45RA-negative fraction. The origin of the receptors is a man between 18 and 35 years old in good health.

The rearrangement links TRBV2 to TRBJ2-2; 8 nucleotides align to TRBD1. Germline CDR1 is SNHLY and CDR2 is FYNNEI. The V segment lost 3 bases and the J segment 4 bases; nucleotides outside the gene matches: 4. The CDR3 spans 15 residues. Here the CDR3 reads CASSEQGASTGELFF. DNA of the CDR3: TGTGCCAGCAGTGAGCAGGGGGCCAGCACCGGGGAGCTGTTTTTT.

The chain links TRBV4-1 to TRBJ2-3; D call uncertain. The CDR3 is made up of 17 amino acids. Germline loops: CDR1 MGHRA, CDR2 YSYEKL. Trimming cost V 0 bases and J 0 bases, with 13 bases left between them. The CDR3 DNA follows: TGCGCCAGCAGCCAAGATTGGCCCTTGCTTAGCACAGATACGCAGTATTTT. The encoded protein is CASSQDWPLLSTDTQYF.

The chain couples TRBV5-1 to TRBJ2-3; D call uncertain. CDR1 is SGHRS, CDR2 YFSETQ, per germline. With 3 bases removed from V and 5 bases from J, the gap between germline ends came to 13 bases. The length of the CDR3 is 14 residues. In DNA form, the CDR3 reads TGCGCCAGCAGCTCCCCCAACGTGGGAGATACGCAGTATTTT. Protein sequence: CASSSPNVGDTQYF.

Of note for this clone: Other DNA sequences of this sample code for an identical CDR3. V gene TRBV9 combines with J gene TRBJ2-5; 10 positions agree with TRBD2. Trimming at V came to 2 bases and at J to 2 bases, leaving 3 bases not matched to a gene. Looked up from germline, CDR1 is SGDLS and CDR2 is YYNGEE. CDR3 size: 15 residues. In nucleotides, the CDR3 is TGTGCCAGCAGCGTTACGACTAGCGGGCAAGAGACCCAGTACTTC. Amino acids: CASSVTTSGQETQYF.

A few counts support this clone. This chain joins TRBV19 and TRBJ1-6; D call uncertain. The V end was cut by 3 bases, the J end by 3 bases, with 6 bases between. Germline CDR1 and CDR2: LNHDA and SQIVND (reference sequence). The length of the CDR3 is 14 residues. The CDR3 coding sequence is TGTGCCAGTAGTATCGCAGTCTATAATTCACCCCTCCACTTT. Protein product: CASSIAVYNSPLHF.

The rearrangement uses TRBV10-2 and TRBJ1-2; 7 bases are shared with TRBD1. In germline, CDR1 is WSHSY, CDR2 SAAADI. This CDR3 contains 15 residues. The trim removed 2 bases at V and 8 bases at J, leaving 11 bases unmatched. The CDR3 reads CASSEPVDRAKGYTF. In DNA form, the CDR3 reads TGCGCCAGCAGTGAGCCCGTCGACAGGGCGAAGGGCTACACCTTC.

This clone was recorded only once. The chain couples TRBV6-1 to TRBJ2-2; unclear D gene. Germline CDR1 and CDR2: MNHNS and SASEGT. V gave up 6 bases and J gave up 4 bases, with 9 bases separating them. There are 13 residues in the CDR3. For the CDR3, the DNA is TGTGCCAGCAGGAGAACCTCCACCGGGGAGCTGTTTTTT. Its protein is CASRRTSTGELFF.

As for this clone: Other DNA sequences of this sample code for an identical CDR3. This rearrangement joins TRBV5-4 to TRBJ2-2; D is perhaps TRBD2 (6 bases). V lost 2 bases and J 0 bases, leaving 8 bases between the germline ends. Germline assignment: CDR1 SGHNT and CDR2 YYREEE (reference sequence). This CDR3 is 15 amino acids long. The CDR3 here is CASSFGTSNTGELFF. DNA for the CDR3: TGTGCCAGCAGCTTCGGGACTTCGAACACCGGGGAGCTGTTTTTT.

Details on this clone: Other DNA sequences in the same sample also yield this CDR3. V gene TRBV27 combines with J gene TRBJ1-4; D perhaps matches TRBD1 (6 bases). Per germline, CDR1 MNHEY and CDR2 SMNVEV (reference sequence). Trimming pared 8 bases from V and 0 bases from J, leaving 10 bases between. This CDR3 comprises 14 residues. CDR3 DNA sequence: TGTGCCAGCGGTAGGACAGCAACTAATGAAAAACTGTTTTTT. It encodes CASGRTATNEKLFF.

The chain carries TRBV7-8 and TRBJ2-2; D not resolved. This CDR3 spans 11 amino acids. CDR1 and CDR2 (germline): SGHVS, FQNEAQ. Trimming removed 5 bases at V and 7 bases at J, with 5 bases between. The CDR3: CASSAFGELFF. CDR3 coding DNA: TGTGCCAGCAGCGCCTTCGGGGAGCTGTTTTTT.

The chain carries TRBV7-8 and TRBJ2-7, with TRBD2 identical over 7 bases. Per germline, CDR1 SGHVS and CDR2 FQNEAQ. CDR3 length: 14 amino acids. Trimming took 3 bases from V and 2 from J; bases not matched to a gene: 4. CDR3 DNA: TGTGCCAGCAGCTTTTTAGCGGGCCCCTACGAGCAGTACTTC. Translating gives CASSFLAGPYEQYF.

This sequence joins TRBV10-1 and TRBJ2-2, with D possibly called TRBD1 or TRBD2 (5 bases each). This CDR3 region has 14 residues. Germline V gene sequence: CDR1 WNHNN, CDR2 SYGVQD (reference sequence). V lost 3 bases to trimming and J lost 5 bases, with 10 bases between them. The CDR3 is CASSDEGITGELFF. The CDR3 DNA reads as TGCGCCAGCAGTGATGAGGGGATTACCGGGGAGCTGTTTTTT.

V and J are TRBV28 and TRBJ2-7; TRBD2 might be the D (6 bases). CDR1 MDHEN and CDR2 SYDVKM come from the germline V gene. The CDR3 is 16 amino acids. V dropped 5 bases and J dropped 5 bases, with 22 bases sitting between them. The CDR3 bases are TGTGCCAGCAGTCCTCGATATAGAGGGACTCTACACGAGCAGTACTTC. This encodes CASSPRYRGTLHEQYF. The whole variable domain, remainder taken from reference TRBV28 and TRBJ2-7, is DVKVTQSSRYLVKRTGEKVFLECVQDMDHENMFWYRQDPGLGLRLIYFSYDVKMKEKGDIPEGYSVSREKKERFSLILESASTNQTSMYLCASSPRYRGTLHEQYFGPGTRLTVT.

The CDR3 loop reads CASSEWQGSNGDFF. Written as DNA, the CDR3 is TGCGCCAGCAGTGAGTGGCAGGGTTCGAATGGGGATTTCTTC. The chain links TRBV10-1 to TRBJ2-1; D is possibly TRBD1 (5 bases). Germline values: CDR1 WNHNN, CDR2 SYGVQD (reference sequence). CDR3 length: 14 amino acids. Trimming pared 1 base from V and 16 bases from J, leaving 20 bases between.

This clone was counted a few times. The chain joins TRBV6-5 to TRBJ1-5, with 9 bases matching TRBD1. This CDR3 comprises 12 residues. Germline-derived CDR1 and CDR2 are MNHEY and SVGAGI. After removal of 6 bases from V and 15 bases from J, the junction contained 9 bases not matched to a gene. The CDR3 DNA sequence: TGTGCCAGCAGAGAGGACAGGGGACGGATGCATTTT. This translates into CASREDRGRMHF.

This chain joins TRBV2 and TRBJ2-2; 7 bases line up with TRBD1. The V and J ends lost 10 bases and 1 base, in that order; junction bases with no gene match: 9. The CDR3 is 15 amino acids. Germline V CDR1 and CDR2: SNHLY, FYNNEI. CDR3 in DNA: TGTGCCACATCAAAGGGACAGCTGAACACCGGGGAGCTGTTTTTT. Its protein product is CATSKGQLNTGELFF.

The chain couples TRBV28 to TRBJ1-5; D is perhaps TRBD1 (5 bases). V gave up 3 bases and J gave up 4 bases, with 16 bases separating them. CDR1 and CDR2 from the germline V gene are MDHEN and SYDVKM. The CDR3 spans 16 residues. The CDR3 loop is CASSFRRGFTNQPQHF. The CDR3 DNA reads TGTGCCAGCAGTTTTAGGAGGGGTTTTACAAATCAGCCCCAGCATTTT.

V is TRBV30 and J is TRBJ1-1; 9 nucleotides align to TRBD1. CDR3 length: 18 amino acids. Germline V gene lookup returns CDR1 GTSNPN and CDR2 SVGIG (reference sequence). The junction had 16 bases not matched to a gene; V was cut back by 4 bases and J by 1 base. The CDR3 sequence: CAWTPSGQGMWENTEAFF. In DNA, the CDR3 is TGTGCCTGGACTCCTTCGGGACAGGGCATGTGGGAGAACACTGAAGCTTTCTTT. Using reference TRBV30 and TRBJ1-1 for the parts outside the CDR3, the full variable domain is SQTIHQWPATLVQPVGSPLSLECTVEGTSNPNLYWYRQAAGRGLQLLFYSVGIGQISSEVPQNLSASRPQDRQFILSSKKLLLSDSGFYLCAWTPSGQGMWENTEAFFGQGTRLTVV.

The rearrangement joins TRBV29-1 to TRBJ2-7; 8 bases fit TRBD1. After removal of 3 bases from V and 7 bases from J, the junction contained 8 bases not matched to a gene. CDR1 SQVTM and CDR2 ANQGSEA come from the germline V gene. The CDR3 is made up of 13 amino acids. This CDR3 reads CSVERDRSGEQYF. Written as DNA, the CDR3 is TGCAGCGTTGAGAGGGACAGGTCCGGGGAGCAGTACTTC.